This T cell receptor beta chain was captured in a study of blood T cell repertoires in COVID-19. Study summary: Samples came from the United States, Italy and Spain, spanning acute and convalescent COVID-19. T cells, B-cell-depleted T cells, or PBMCs provided the cDNA or gDNA that served as material.

Trimming shortened V by 3 bases and J by 4 bases, and 10 bases separated the two germline ends. CDR3 length: 14 amino acids. Germline CDR1 is MNHEY and CDR2 is SVGAGI. As for this clone: Other nucleotide sequences in the sample specify the same CDR3.

Seattle cases were enrolled at active infection and followed longitudinally. Original methodology: Reference gene primer amplification in the assay estimated nucleated cell counts. Method: immunoSEQ multiplex PCR; TCRdb's copy keeps in-frame clones and lacks some. V, J and clone size reflect that table, while D and trimming were determined from the DNA. The profile shows approximately 350,000 clones, around 89% of them singletons. The clonotype was recovered from a woman in her twenties or thirties with COVID-19, enrolled during active disease. Sequences were obtained from peripheral blood. The chain joins TRBV6-5 to TRBJ2-1; the D gene is possibly TRBD2 (6 bases). CDR3 sequence (DNA): TGTGCCAGCAGTTATGGAGGGAGTTACAATGAGCAGTTCTTC. This encodes CASSYGGSYNEQFF.